Listed here are 32 T cell receptor beta chains from one sample, sequenced in a study of identical twins. TCRdb independently ran MiXCR on the 5' RACE reads; one entry per CDR3 protein. The repertoire holds 460,000 or so distinct CDR3 sequences, with 14% as singletons. These data were also reused for a study on yellow fever vaccine responses in identical twins.

The sample was CD4+ T cells sorted from blood. These receptors were obtained from a woman younger than 35 in good health.

The CDR3 reads CASRTTYEQYF. The CDR3 bases are TGTGCCAGCAGAACCACCTACGAGCAGTACTTC. The V call is TRBV6-2 or TRBV6-3, the J call TRBJ2-7, with D uncertain. Germline-derived CDR1 and CDR2 are MNHEY and SVGEGT. The V end was cut by 6 bases, the J end by 2 bases, with 5 bases between. This CDR3 has 11 residues.

This clonotype was counted between two and nine times. The germline gene is not matched at one end of the junction; a read error may be the cause. The rearrangement joins TRBV20-1 to TRBJ2-1, with 8 bases aligning to TRBD2. CDR3 size: 12 residues. CDR1 DFQATT and CDR2 SNEGSKA come from the germline V gene (reference sequence). The CDR3 loop reads CSAGLAMLSGVF. The CDR3 nucleotides read TGCAGTGCTGGACTAGCAATGCTGTCTGGGGTCTTC.

The rearrangement uses TRBV7-2 and TRBJ2-7; D gene unclear. V lost 5 bases and J lost 5, with 19 bases in between. The V gene's germline CDR1 is SGHTA and CDR2 FQGNSA. The CDR3 sequence is 15 residues long. This CDR3 reads CASSLASSTGHEQYF. Written as DNA, the CDR3 is TGTGCCAGCAGCCTTGCTTCTTCAACTGGCCACGAGCAGTACTTC.

This clonotype was observed a few times. This sequence joins TRBV20-1 and TRBJ1-5; a weak D match, TRBD1 (5 bases). V shed 6 bases and J shed 7 bases, with 13 bases lying between them. The CDR3 length is 12 residues. CDR1 is DFQATT and CDR2 is SNEGSKA in the germline V gene (reference sequence). The CDR3 DNA follows: TGCAGTGCCCCCGATGGGGGACAGCCCCAGCATTTT. It is translated as CSAPDGGQPQHF.

This chain connects TRBV4-1 to TRBJ2-1; D is unresolved. Trimming stripped 1 base from V and 6 bases from J, with 10 bases between. Germline V gives CDR1 MGHRA, CDR2 YSYEKL. The CDR3 runs 14 residues. The CDR3 DNA reads as TGCGCCAGCAGCCAAGGTACGAGCACCAATGAGCAGTTCTTC. As protein: CASSQGTSTNEQFF.

This clonotype has a count of ten or more. The CDR3 DNA reads as TGTGCCAGCAGCCACTTGGACAATGAGCAGTTCTTC. As protein: CASSHLDNEQFF. The chain uses TRBV3-1 and TRBJ2-1; D ambiguous. The V gene lost 3 bases and the J gene lost 5 bases, with 5 bases spanning the gap. Germline V gives CDR1 LGHDT, CDR2 YNNKEL (reference sequence). CDR3 length: 12 residues.

This chain uses TRBV3-1 with TRBJ2-7; 12 nucleotides align to TRBD2. Per germline, CDR1 LGHDT and CDR2 YNNKEL (reference sequence). Unmatched junction bases numbered 19, after V lost 3 bases and J lost 1 base. This CDR3 region has 21 residues. The DNA of the CDR3 is TGTGCCAGCAGCCAGGGACTAGCGGGTCCAGGCCAACCTATAAAATCCTACGAGCAGTACTTC. Translated: CASSQGLAGPGQPIKSYEQYF.

The genes are TRBV20-1 and TRBJ2-7; D is possibly TRBD2 (6 bases). CDR1 is DFQATT, CDR2 SNEGSKA, per germline (reference sequence). This CDR3 has 14 amino acids. V lost 6 bases, J lost 0 bases, and 15 bases lay in between. CDR3 residues: CSARTAGSSYEQYF. CDR3 nucleotide sequence: TGCAGTGCCAGAACTGCCGGGAGCTCCTACGAGCAGTACTTC.

This clonotype was counted only a few times. The gene calls are TRBV7-9 and TRBJ2-1; 10 bases are shared with TRBD2. Germline V gene sequence: CDR1 SEHNR, CDR2 FQNEAQ (reference sequence). The CDR3 extends over 16 amino acids. Germline trimming cut 5 bases from V and 9 bases from J; bases unmatched to any gene: 13. CDR3 sequence: CASSTTAGGRVSEQFF. Written as DNA, the CDR3 is TGTGCCAGCAGCACAACAGCGGGGGGGCGTGTGAGTGAGCAGTTCTTC.

This clonotype was detected many times. CDR3 region: CASSFWDKNYNEQFF. As DNA, the CDR3 is TGTGCCAGCAGTTTTTGGGACAAGAACTACAATGAGCAGTTCTTC. The chain uses TRBV28 and TRBJ2-1, with D perhaps matching TRBD1 (6 bases). Germline V gives CDR1 MDHEN, CDR2 SYDVKM. The CDR3 covers 15 residues. Between the trimmed V and J ends, which lost 3 bases and 3 bases, there was a span of 12 bases.

This clonotype was seen at least ten times. The V gene is TRBV12-3 or TRBV12-4, the J gene TRBJ2-1; 7 bases agree with TRBD1. The CDR3 loop spans 15 amino acids. After removal of 5 bases from V and 4 bases from J, the junction contained 8 bases not matched to a gene. CDR3 sequence reads: CASSIYRGRYNEQFF. CDR3 bases: TGTGCCAGCAGTATCTACAGGGGTCGGTACAATGAGCAGTTCTTC.

This clonotype was detected a few times. For the CDR3, the DNA is TGTGCCAGCCTGGCATCAGGGGCCAACGTCCTGACTTTC. Residues: CASLASGANVLTF. This sequence joins TRBV7-9 and TRBJ2-6; unclear D gene. The CDR3 sequence is 13 residues long. V was trimmed by 8 bases and J by 4 bases, leaving 9 bases between them. CDR1 and CDR2 from the germline V gene are SEHNR and FQNEAQ (reference sequence).

The gene calls are TRBV13 and TRBJ2-3; 7 nucleotides line up with TRBD2. Germline V CDR1 and CDR2: PRHDT, FYEKMQ (reference sequence). There are 16 residues in the CDR3. Losses at the gene ends were 8 bases for V and 2 bases for J; bases not matched to a gene: 13. CDR3 sequence reads: CASYWGGGKPTDTQYF. The CDR3 coding sequence is TGTGCCAGCTACTGGGGGGGTGGTAAACCCACAGATACGCAGTATTTT.

This clonotype was seen a few times. This chain links TRBV29-1 with TRBJ2-3, with 7 bases matching TRBD1. Germline V lookup: CDR1 SQVTM, CDR2 ANQGSEA. CDR3 length: 15 residues. The V gene end was trimmed by 1 base and the J gene end by 2 bases; junction bases not matched to a gene: 6. In nucleotides, the CDR3 is TGCAGCGTTGAAGGCAGACAGGGCTCCACAGATACGCAGTATTTT. Its protein is CSVEGRQGSTDTQYF.

This clonotype was seen a handful of times. CDR3 sequence: CASSLVFGEGLTQYF. The CDR3 DNA reads as TGCGCCAGCAGCTTGGTTTTTGGTGAGGGATTGACCCAGTACTTC. The chain is built from TRBV5-1 and TRBJ2-5, with TRBD2 as a possible D gene (5 bases). V lost 0 bases and J lost 7, with 16 bases in between. This CDR3 contains 15 residues. The germline V gene has CDR1 SGHRS and CDR2 YFSETQ.

This clonotype occurred a few times. The chain uses TRBV14 and TRBJ1-5; a possible D gene is TRBD1 (6 bases). The V gene's germline CDR1 is SGHDN and CDR2 FVKESK. This CDR3 has 13 residues. V was shortened by 8 bases and J by 3 bases, with 11 bases between the two germline ends. In DNA, the CDR3 is TGTGCCAGCTCCACAGGGTACAATCAGCCCCAGCATTTT. Translating it yields CASSTGYNQPQHF. Variable domain in full (rest from reference TRBV14 and TRBJ1-5): EAGVTQFPSHSVIEKGQTVTLRCDPISGHDNLYWYRRVMGKEIKFLLHFVKESKQDESGMPNNRFLAERTGGTYSTLKVQPAELEDSGVYFCASSTGYNQPQHFGDGTRLSIL.

J is TRBJ2-2 and V is TRBV4-1; D is perhaps TRBD2 (6 bases). This CDR3 has 14 residues. CDR1 is MGHRA and CDR2 is YSYEKL in the germline V gene. Between the trimmed V and J ends, which lost 0 bases and 6 bases, there was a span of 8 bases. The CDR3 coding sequence is TGCGCCAGCAGCCAAGAGTGGGGGGCCGGGGAGCTGTTTTTT. As protein: CASSQEWGAGELFF.

This chain links TRBV4-2 with TRBJ2-1; D remains ambiguous. V was trimmed by 1 base and J by 10 bases, leaving 11 bases between them. Germline loops: CDR1 LGHNA, CDR2 YNFKEQ. The CDR3 is 13 residues long. In DNA form, the CDR3 reads TGTGCCAGCAGCCAAGTTTTACAGCTAGAGCAGTTCTTC. This translates into CASSQVLQLEQFF.

This clonotype was counted only a few times. V and J are TRBV3-1 and TRBJ2-7; TRBD2 aligns across 11 bases. After removal of 4 bases from V and 5 bases from J, the junction contained 7 bases not matched to a gene. The germline CDR1 and CDR2 sequences are LGHDT and YNNKEL (reference sequence). The CDR3 runs to 15 residues. The CDR3 DNA sequence: TGTGCCAGCAGCCTGACTAGCGGGACTCTCCACGAGCAGTACTTC. This encodes CASSLTSGTLHEQYF.

The chain carries TRBV5-1 and TRBJ1-4; 7 positions agree with TRBD1. The CDR3 is 17 amino acids. Germline loops: CDR1 SGHRS, CDR2 YFSETQ. The V and J ends lost 0 bases and 0 bases, in that order; junction bases with no gene match: 5. CDR3 sequence reads: CASSLARGAATNEKLFF. CDR3 in DNA: TGCGCCAGCAGCTTGGCCAGGGGGGCCGCAACTAATGAAAAACTGTTTTTT.

This clonotype was counted many times. This rearrangement joins TRBV6-5 to TRBJ2-1; a weak D match, TRBD1 (5 bases). The germline gives CDR1 MNHEY, CDR2 SVGAGI. This CDR3 contains 15 residues. Trimming took 2 bases from V and 0 from J, leaving 8 bases between them. The CDR3 DNA reads as TGTGCCAGCAGTTACGGGGCTAGCTCCTACAATGAGCAGTTCTTC. Protein product: CASSYGASSYNEQFF.

This clonotype appeared many times. The gene calls are TRBV5-1 and TRBJ2-3, with a possible D match to TRBD1 (5 bases). V shed 4 bases and J shed 7 bases, with 19 bases lying between them. Germline assignment: CDR1 SGHRS and CDR2 YFSETQ. The CDR3 consists of 15 residues. CDR3 sequence (DNA): TGCGCCAGCAGCCAGCCTGTGGATCAGGGAAATACGCAGTATTTT. Translated, it gives CASSQPVDQGNTQYF.

This clonotype was detected a few times. V gene TRBV20-1 combines with J gene TRBJ2-3; 7 nucleotides agree with TRBD2. This CDR3 has 14 amino acids. CDR1 is DFQATT, CDR2 SNEGSKA, per germline (reference sequence). V gave up 5 bases and J gave up 5 bases; unmatched junction bases: 10. CDR3 in DNA: TGCAGTGCTGAACTAGCGCTAGTCCAAGATACGCAGTATTTT. Encoded protein: CSAELALVQDTQYF.

There are a few counts of this clonotype. This rearrangement joins TRBV5-1 to TRBJ2-3, with D perhaps TRBD1 or TRBD2 (5 bases each). The length of the CDR3 is 15 residues. The V and J ends lost 3 bases and 3 bases respectively, with 14 bases between them. Germline assignment: CDR1 SGHRS and CDR2 YFSETQ. The CDR3 region is CASSWAAGSTDTQYF. The CDR3 bases are TGCGCCAGCAGCTGGGCAGCAGGGAGTACAGATACGCAGTATTTT.

There are many counts of this clonotype. The chain has TRBV12-3 or TRBV12-4 and TRBJ2-2; D not resolved. Trimming took off 2 bases at V and 6 bases at J, with 4 bases between the two ends. The CDR3 sequence is 12 residues long. The CDR3 loop is CASSLQAGELFF. Here the CDR3 DNA reads TGTGCCAGCAGTTTACAGGCCGGGGAGCTGTTTTTT.

The chain couples TRBV4-1 to TRBJ2-1; D remains unclear. The CDR3 has 13 amino acids. In germline, CDR1 is MGHRA, CDR2 YSYEKL. Trimming cost V 1 base and J 10 bases, with 11 bases left between them. CDR3 loop: CASSQVDFGEQFF. In nucleotides, the CDR3 is TGCGCCAGCAGCCAAGTCGACTTTGGGGAGCAGTTCTTC.

This clonotype turned up a few times. J is TRBJ2-1 and V is TRBV10-3; tentative D call: TRBD1 (6 bases). The germline V gene encodes CDR1 ENHRY and CDR2 SYGVKD. V was pared by 6 bases and J by 6 bases, with 12 bases between. This CDR3 region has 13 residues. CDR3 amino acids: CAIRGAGGNEQFF. In DNA form, the CDR3 reads TGTGCCATCAGGGGGGCCGGTGGCAATGAGCAGTTCTTC.

This clonotype was found many times. The chain links TRBV29-1 to TRBJ2-2; possibly TRBD1 or TRBD2 for D (5 bases each). The germline gives CDR1 SQVTM, CDR2 ANQGSEA. The length of the CDR3 is 16 residues. Trimming stripped 6 bases from V and 6 bases from J, with 23 bases between. The CDR3 here is CSVTRGRSDASGELFF. CDR3 coding DNA: TGCAGCGTCACTCGGGGCCGATCGGACGCGTCCGGGGAGCTGTTTTTT.

The chain carries TRBV11-3 and TRBJ2-2; 8 bases fit TRBD2. V lost 5 bases, J lost 16 bases, and 9 bases stayed unmatched. From germline, CDR1 is SGHNT and CDR2 YENEEA. This CDR3 region has 12 residues. The CDR3 DNA is TGTGCCAGCAGCCGGGGGGGGTCGATTCCGTTTTTT. It specifies CASSRGGSIPFF.

The rearrangement joins TRBV15 to TRBJ1-6; D gene unclear. Germline V lookup: CDR1 LNHNV, CDR2 YYDKDF (reference sequence). This CDR3 has 15 amino acids. V gave up 0 bases and J gave up 10 bases, with 13 bases separating them. The CDR3, as DNA: TGTGCCACCAGCAGAGATGGAGGAAACCCCTCACCCCTCCACTTT. It translates to CATSRDGGNPSPLHF.

The V call is TRBV18, the J call TRBJ2-7; D possibly corresponds to TRBD1 (6 bases). Trimming shortened V by 6 bases and J by 2 bases, and 11 bases separated the two germline ends. CDR3 size: 13 residues. Germline V CDR1 and CDR2: KGHSH, LQKENI. In DNA, the CDR3 is TGTGCCAGCTCCCGGACAGATGCCTACGAGCAGTACTTC. Translating gives CASSRTDAYEQYF. The whole variable domain, filled in from reference TRBV18 and TRBJ2-7, reads NAGVMQNPRHLVRRRGQEARLRCSPMKGHSHVYWYRQLPEEGLKFMVYLQKENIIDESGMPKERFSAEFPKEGPSILRIQQVVRGDSAAYFCASSRTDAYEQYFGPGTRLTVT.

There are a few counts of this clonotype. Here the CDR3 reads CASSYSLMTGDTGELFF. Written as DNA, the CDR3 is TGTGCCAGCAGTTACTCATTGATGACAGGGGACACCGGGGAGCTGTTTTTT. V and J are TRBV6-5 and TRBJ2-2; TRBD1 aligns across 8 bases. Germline V gives CDR1 MNHEY, CDR2 SVGAGI. The CDR3 is made up of 17 amino acids. Losses at the gene ends were 0 bases for V and 3 bases for J; bases not matched to a gene: 6.